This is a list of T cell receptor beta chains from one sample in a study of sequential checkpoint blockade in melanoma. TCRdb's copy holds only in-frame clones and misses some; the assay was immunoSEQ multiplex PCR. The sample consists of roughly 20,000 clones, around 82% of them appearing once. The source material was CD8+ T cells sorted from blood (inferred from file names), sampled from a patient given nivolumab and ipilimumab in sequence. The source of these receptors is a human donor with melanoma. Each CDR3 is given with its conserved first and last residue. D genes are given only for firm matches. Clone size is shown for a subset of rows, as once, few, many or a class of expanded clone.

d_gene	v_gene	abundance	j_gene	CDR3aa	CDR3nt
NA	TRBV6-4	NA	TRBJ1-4	CASSISLPGANDEKLFF	TGTGCCAGCAGTATTTCCCTTCCAGGGGCTAACGATGAAAAACTGTTTTTT
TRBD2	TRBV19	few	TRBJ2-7	CASSLLAGLSYEQYF	TGTGCCAGTAGTCTGCTAGCGGGACTCTCCTACGAGCAGTACTTC
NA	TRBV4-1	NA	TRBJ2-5	CASSQDPEGQETQYF	TGCGCCAGCAGCCAAGATCCGGAGGGTCAGGAGACCCAGTACTTC
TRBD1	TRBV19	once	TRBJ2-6	CATRNPGQTNVLTF	TGTGCCACCAGAAACCCGGGACAGACAAACGTCCTGACTTTC
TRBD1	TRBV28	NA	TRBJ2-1	CASSRDRGLNEQFF	TGTGCCAGCAGTCGGGACAGGGGGCTAAATGAGCAGTTCTTC
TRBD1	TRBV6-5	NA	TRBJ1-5	CASSLGQGFQPQHF	TGTGCCAGCAGTTTGGGACAGGGGTTTCAGCCCCAGCATTTT
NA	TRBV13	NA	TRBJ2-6	CASSLGAVSGANVLTF	TGTGCCAGCAGCTTAGGGGCCGTGTCTGGGGCCAACGTCCTGACTTTC
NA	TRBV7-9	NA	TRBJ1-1	CASRLGAGPFSEAFF	TGTGCCAGCAGGCTTGGGGCAGGGCCCTTTTCTGAAGCCTTCTTT
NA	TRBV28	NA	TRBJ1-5	CASSPQGLQPQHF	TGTGCCAGCAGTCCCCAGGGTTTGCAGCCCCAGCATTTT
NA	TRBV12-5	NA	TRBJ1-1	CASGLWQGAEAFF	TGTGCTAGTGGTTTGTGGCAGGGTGCTGAAGCTTTCTTT
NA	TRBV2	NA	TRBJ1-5	CASMDPRNGNSNQPQHF	TGTGCCAGCATGGATCCCAGGAATGGTAATAGCAATCAGCCCCAGCATTTT
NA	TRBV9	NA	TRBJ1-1	CASALEGEDTEAFF	TGTGCCAGCGCTCTTGAGGGGGAAGACACTGAAGCTTTCTTT
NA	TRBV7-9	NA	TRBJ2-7	CASSSQGQPYEQYF	TGTGCCAGCAGCTCCCAGGGTCAACCCTACGAGCAGTACTTC
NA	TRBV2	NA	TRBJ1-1	CASSDKSGGRRLDTEAFF	TGTGCCAGCAGTGATAAATCGGGGGGACGTCGATTGGACACTGAAGCTTTCTTT
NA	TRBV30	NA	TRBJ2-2	CAWSRLDFGELFF	TGTGCCTGGAGTCGACTAGATTTCGGGGAGCTGTTTTTT
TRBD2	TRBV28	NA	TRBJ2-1	CASSLSGTSVYNEQFF	TGTGCCAGCAGCCTCTCCGGGACTAGCGTCTACAATGAGCAGTTCTTC
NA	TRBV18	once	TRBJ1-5	CASSPEGNNQPQHF	TGTGCCAGCTCACCGGAGGGGAACAATCAGCCCCAGCATTTT
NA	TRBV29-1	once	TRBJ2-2	CSVTRDTGELFF	TGCAGCGTTACGAGGGACACCGGGGAGCTGTTTTTT
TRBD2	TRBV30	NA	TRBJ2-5	CAWSVPAGVETQYF	TGTGCCTGGAGTGTACCAGCGGGAGTGGAGACCCAGTACTTC
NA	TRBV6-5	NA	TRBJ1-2	CASSLGRNYGYTF	TGTGCCAGCAGCCTGGGGAGGAACTATGGCTACACCTTC
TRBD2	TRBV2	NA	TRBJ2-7	CASEMGREGSYEQYF	TGTGCCAGCGAGATGGGGCGGGAGGGTTCCTACGAGCAGTACTTC
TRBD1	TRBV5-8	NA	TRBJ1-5	CASTLRQGGEPQHF	TGTGCCAGCACCCTACGACAGGGAGGAGAGCCCCAGCATTTT
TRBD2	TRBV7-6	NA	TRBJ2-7	CASSLGGGEYYEQYF	TGTGCCAGCAGCTTAGGTGGGGGGGAGTACTACGAGCAGTACTTC
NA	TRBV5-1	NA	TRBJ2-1	CASSLAAKHEQFF	TGCGCCAGCAGCTTGGCTGCGAAACATGAGCAGTTCTTC
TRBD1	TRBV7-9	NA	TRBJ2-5	CASSHRDRPLEETQYF	TGTGCCAGCAGCCACCGGGACAGGCCCCTTGAAGAGACCCAGTACTTC
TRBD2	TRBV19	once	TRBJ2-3	CASSTFSGSTDTQYF	TGTGCCAGTAGTACCTTTAGCGGGAGCACAGATACGCAGTATTTT
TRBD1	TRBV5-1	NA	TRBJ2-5	CASSSRQGQETQYF	TGCGCCAGCAGCTCCAGACAGGGGCAAGAGACCCAGTACTTC
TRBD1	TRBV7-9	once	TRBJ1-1	CASSFATGGYAEAFF	TGTGCCAGCAGCTTCGCCACAGGGGGCTACGCTGAAGCTTTCTTT
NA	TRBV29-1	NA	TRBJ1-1	CSVPEDTEAFF	TGCAGCGTTCCAGAGGACACTGAAGCTTTCTTT
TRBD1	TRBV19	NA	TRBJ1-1	CASSITGGRRNTEAFF	TGTGCCAGTAGTATTACAGGGGGCCGCCGGAACACTGAAGCTTTCTTT
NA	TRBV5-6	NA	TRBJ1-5	CASSLGPNQPQHF	TGTGCCAGCAGCTTGGGTCCTAATCAGCCCCAGCATTTT
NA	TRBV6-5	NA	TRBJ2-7	CASSYFSAGEQYF	TGTGCCAGCAGTTACTTCTCGGCGGGGGAGCAGTACTTC
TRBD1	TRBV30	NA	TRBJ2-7	CAAGQGYEQYF	TGTGCCGCGGGACAGGGCTACGAGCAGTACTTC
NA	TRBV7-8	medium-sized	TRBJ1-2	CASSPSRLLTGTGTNGYTF	TGTGCCAGCAGCCCTAGCCGTCTTCTTACAGGGACCGGAACGAATGGCTACACCTTC
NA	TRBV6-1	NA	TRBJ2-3	CASSEGRFTDTQYF	TGTGCCAGCAGTGAAGGTCGTTTCACAGATACGCAGTATTTT
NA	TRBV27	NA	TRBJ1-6	CASSLTRGLNSPLHF	TGTGCCAGCAGTTTAACCCGGGGACTTAATTCACCCCTCCACTTT
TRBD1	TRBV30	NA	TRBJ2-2	CAWNRGLSGELFF	TGTGCCTGGAACAGGGGGCTTAGCGGGGAGCTGTTTTTT
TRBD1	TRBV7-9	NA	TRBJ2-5	CASRRTGGEETQYF	TGTGCCAGCAGGAGGACAGGGGGTGAAGAGACCCAGTACTTC
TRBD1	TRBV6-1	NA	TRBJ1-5	CASSRDRGSNQPQHF	TGTGCCAGCAGCAGGGACAGGGGTAGCAATCAGCCCCAGCATTTT
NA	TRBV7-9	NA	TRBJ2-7	CASSLGLGLYEQYF	TGTGCCAGCAGCTTAGGTCTGGGCCTCTACGAGCAGTACTTC